This TCR beta chain comes out of a study of cytomegalovirus exposure and HLA in healthy donors. Trimming cost V 3 bases and J 6 bases; bases outside gene matches: 17. CDR3 length: 19 residues. CDR1 is SGHNT and CDR2 is YENEEA in the germline V gene. Study conclusions and caveats: CMV antigen specificity was confirmed in vitro for three CMV-associated chains. Most of the TCR beta V segments (in an earlier analysis) were productive either about 90% or about 30% of the time.

PCR primers comprised 60 Vbeta and 13 Jbeta primers. Using immunoSEQ multiplex PCR, the repertoire was profiled, and TCRdb retains in-frame clones only, with some absent. The sample yields 180,000 or so clones, about 80% seen once. This clone was detected only a few times. As yet, its antigen is unknown. The sequenced material came from PBMCs. This chain joins TRBV11-3 and TRBJ1-4; 9 bases agree with TRBD1. The TCR sequence derives from a man in his forties in good health and CMV-seropositive. The CDR3 sequence: CASSFEPTLQGAQDEKLFF. As DNA, the CDR3 is TGTGCCAGCAGCTTCGAACCAACCCTACAGGGGGCTCAGGATGAAAAACTGTTTTTT.